One and the same sample provided the 32 T cell receptor beta chains below, sequenced in a study of cytomegalovirus exposure and HLA in healthy donors. Researchers ran the PCR with 60 Vbeta and 13 Jbeta primers. This table comes from immunoSEQ multiplex PCR, and its TCRdb copy is limited to in-frame clones, with some not included. The sample has approximately 190,000 clones, around 83% seen once. The sequenced sample consisted of PBMCs. The receptors here all came from a woman under 30 in good health and CMV-seronegative.

V and J are TRBV7-9 and TRBJ1-3, with D unresolved. This CDR3 has 14 residues. Germline V CDR1 and CDR2: SEHNR, FQNEAQ (reference sequence). Trimming cost V 2 bases and J 2 bases, with 7 bases left between them. CDR3 DNA sequence: TGTGCCAGCAGCTTACGGGTCGCTGGAAACACCATATATTTT. Encoded protein: CASSLRVAGNTIYF.

The rearrangement joins TRBV27 to TRBJ2-1; possible D gene TRBD2, 5 bases. CDR1 and CDR2 from the germline V gene are MNHEY and SMNVEV (reference sequence). Trimming took off 3 bases at V and 8 bases at J, with 20 bases between the two ends. This CDR3 comprises 16 residues. DNA of the CDR3: TGTGCCAGCAGTTTCGGTGAGATTCTACGAGGGCATGAGCAGTTCTTC. Translating gives CASSFGEILRGHEQFF.

The chain has TRBV19 and TRBJ1-1, with D possibly matching TRBD1 (6 bases). V was pared by 5 bases and J by 0 bases, with 13 bases between. Per germline, CDR1 LNHDA and CDR2 SQIVND (reference sequence). The CDR3 totals 15 residues. In nucleotides, the CDR3 is TGTGCCAGTAGTGACCGGGGGGGCATGAACACTGAAGCTTTCTTT. Protein product: CASSDRGGMNTEAFF.

This clone came up a few times. The CDR3 reads CASSLDGLLEAFF. CDR3 sequence (DNA): TGCGCCAGCAGCTTGGATGGGCTCCTTGAAGCTTTCTTT. The chain links TRBV5-1 to TRBJ1-1; no clear D. The CDR3 length is 13 residues. The germline V gene has CDR1 SGHRS and CDR2 YFSETQ. V lost 0 bases and J lost 7, with 10 bases in between.

The V gene is TRBV9, the J gene TRBJ2-7; 8 bases agree with TRBD2. The CDR3 consists of 15 residues. CDR1 is SGDLS, CDR2 YYNGEE, per germline. V shed 4 bases, J shed 6 bases, and the junction held 12 bases outside the gene matches. The CDR3 DNA reads as TGTGCCAGCAGCCTAACACCGGGAGGGCCGTCCGAGCAGTACTTC. This sequence encodes CASSLTPGGPSEQYF.

The chain carries TRBV5-8 and TRBJ2-1, with 8 bases matching TRBD2. V lost 1 base and J lost 6; bases outside the gene matches: 9. CDR3 size: 16 residues. Germline lookup yields CDR1 SGHTS and CDR2 YDEGEE. The CDR3: CASSLIRLAFFNEQFF. The CDR3 DNA sequence: TGTGCCAGCAGCTTGATCCGACTAGCGTTTTTCAATGAGCAGTTCTTC. Based on the CDR3 plus reference TRBV5-8 and TRBJ2-1, the full variable domain is EAGVTQSPTHLIKTRGQQATLRCSPISGHTSVYWYQQALGLGLQFLLWYDEGEERNRGNFPPRFSGRQFPNYSSELNVNALELEDSALYLCASSLIRLAFFNEQFFGPGTRLTVL.

The chain recombines TRBV6-1 with TRBJ1-5, with TRBD1 identical over 7 bases. V lost 2 bases, J lost 7 bases, and 2 bases stayed unmatched. In germline, CDR1 is MNHNS, CDR2 SASEGT. The CDR3 has 13 amino acids. In DNA, the CDR3 is TGTGCCAGCAGTGAAAGGGGGCACCAGCCCCAGCATTTT. Amino acid sequence: CASSERGHQPQHF.

The chain uses TRBV29-1 and TRBJ2-1; 10 bases fit TRBD2. The CDR3 covers 13 residues. Germline values: CDR1 SQVTM, CDR2 ANQGSEA. DNA for the CDR3: TGCAGGAAGAGCGGGGGGGCTTTTAATGAGCAGTTCTTC. Its protein is CRKSGGAFNEQFF.

Details on this clone: Different DNA sequences within this sample yield the same CDR3. This chain connects TRBV6-1 to TRBJ2-3; TRBD2 aligns across 12 bases. This CDR3 comprises 15 residues. V dropped 2 bases and J dropped 8; count of bases not matched to a gene: 5. Germline CDR1 MNHNS, CDR2 SASEGT. DNA of the CDR3: TGTGCCAGCAGTGAATCAGGACTAGCGGGATCTACGCAGTATTTT. Translated: CASSESGLAGSTQYF.

The DNA for the CDR3 is TGTGCCAGCCAAGCCTTCAATGAGGAGACCCAGTACTTC. It specifies CASQAFNEETQYF. V gene TRBV27 combines with J gene TRBJ2-5; D gene unclear. This CDR3 has 13 amino acids. CDR1 is MNHEY and CDR2 is SMNVEV in the germline V gene (reference sequence). V gave up 8 bases and J gave up 5 bases, with 15 bases separating them.

This chain uses TRBV7-2 with TRBJ2-4; D perhaps matches TRBD1 (5 bases). Germline CDR1 reads SGHTA; CDR2 reads FQGNSA. V dropped 1 base and J dropped 7 bases, with 14 bases sitting between them. The CDR3 sequence is 15 residues long. The CDR3 here is CASSLEGVVGNIQYF. CDR3 sequence (DNA): TGTGCCAGCAGCTTAGAAGGGGTAGTAGGGAACATTCAGTACTTC. Together with reference TRBV7-2 and TRBJ2-4, the CDR3 gives the full variable domain: GAGVSQSPSNKVTEKGKDVELRCDPISGHTALYWYRQSLGQGLEFLIYFQGNSAPDKSGLPSDRFSAERTGGSVSTLTIQRTQQEDSAVYLCASSLEGVVGNIQYFGAGTRLSVL.

The chain links TRBV29-1 to TRBJ2-5; D is unresolved. CDR3 length: 16 residues. Germline V CDR1 and CDR2: SQVTM, ANQGSEA. Trimming took 4 bases from V and 5 from J, leaving 23 bases between them. The CDR3 region is CSVANPRFSGLETQYF. For the CDR3, the DNA is TGCAGCGTTGCTAATCCTCGATTCAGTGGGCTTGAGACCCAGTACTTC.

The V gene is TRBV5-8, the J gene TRBJ1-2; 8 bases align to TRBD1. Germline V gives CDR1 SGHTS, CDR2 YDEGEE. Germline trimming cut 2 bases from V and 4 bases from J; bases unmatched to any gene: 7. The CDR3 has 15 residues. The CDR3, as DNA: TGTGCCAGCAGCTTAAAAGCCACAGGGGGCTATGGCTACACCTTC. It codes for CASSLKATGGYGYTF.

The chain joins TRBV30 to TRBJ1-4; possible D gene TRBD1, 6 bases. CDR3 size: 16 residues. V was shortened by 1 base and J by 8 bases, with 20 bases between the two germline ends. Germline CDR1 reads GTSNPN; CDR2 reads SVGIG (reference sequence). In DNA, the CDR3 is TGTGCCTGGAGTGCCATAAACAGGGACGCCGGGGAAAAACTGTTTTTT. Translation gives CAWSAINRDAGEKLFF.

The chain uses TRBV28 and TRBJ2-1; no clear D gene. Germline V gene lookup returns CDR1 MDHEN and CDR2 SYDVKM. V was trimmed by 5 bases and J by 0 bases, leaving 8 bases between them. The CDR3 loop spans 14 amino acids. CDR3 DNA: TGTGCCAGCAGTGCATGGAGCTCCTACAATGAGCAGTTCTTC. The encoded protein is CASSAWSSYNEQFF.

The table lists this clone with a count of one. CDR3 nucleotides: TGTGCCAGCAGTATCGCGGGCACCTCCTACGAGCAGTACTTC. It yields the protein CASSIAGTSYEQYF. The chain carries TRBV2 and TRBJ2-5, with a weak D call TRBD2 (5 bases). The better agreement between TRBJ2-7 and the DNA end casts doubt on the J call. This CDR3 has 14 amino acids. Looked up from germline, CDR1 is SNHLY and CDR2 is FYNNEI.

The chain uses TRBV6-1 and TRBJ2-1; 7 positions agree with TRBD2. The CDR3 length is 14 residues. V lost 8 bases to trimming and J lost 7 bases; unmatched junction nucleotides: 11. From germline, CDR1 is MNHNS and CDR2 SASEGT. The CDR3 DNA reads as TGTGCCAGCTCCTTGACCTGGGGAGGGAATGAGCAGTTCTTC. Translation: CASSLTWGGNEQFF.

There are a few counts of this clone. This sequence joins TRBV27 and TRBJ2-1; TRBD1 matches 8 bases. Unmatched junction bases numbered 8, after V lost 6 bases and J lost 4 bases. Germline-derived CDR1 and CDR2 are MNHEY and SMNVEV (reference sequence). The CDR3 consists of 15 residues. The CDR3 DNA follows: TGTGCCAGCAGCTTAGCACAGGGGGGATACAATGAGCAGTTCTTC. Amino acids: CASSLAQGGYNEQFF.

The rearrangement joins TRBV7-3 to TRBJ2-1; D might be TRBD1 (5 bases). Germline CDR1 is SGHTA and CDR2 is FQGTGA. Trimming left V 1 base short and J 9 bases short, with 13 bases between. The CDR3 totals 14 residues. This CDR3 reads CASSLRGHASEQFF. DNA of the CDR3: TGTGCCAGCAGCTTAAGGGGCCACGCCAGTGAGCAGTTCTTC.

The chain recombines TRBV29-1 with TRBJ2-7; tentative D call: TRBD2 (6 bases). CDR3 length equals 13 residues. Germline V gene lookup returns CDR1 SQVTM and CDR2 ANQGSEA. The germline V and J ends were trimmed by 7 bases and 3 bases, with 16 bases remaining between them. The CDR3 here is CSAVGRSLYEQYF. The CDR3 nucleotides read TGCAGCGCTGTCGGGAGATCACTCTACGAGCAGTACTTC.

Comments on this clone: This sample also contains other DNA sequences that code for the same CDR3. The chain has TRBV2 and TRBJ2-6; 9 nucleotides align to TRBD1. The CDR3 extends over 17 amino acids. Looked up from germline, CDR1 is SNHLY and CDR2 is FYNNEI. The junction had 7 bases not matched to a gene; V was cut back by 6 bases and J by 1 base. For the CDR3, the DNA is TGTGCCAGCAGACCGGGACAGGGTCGTTCTGGGGCCAACGTCCTGACTTTC. This sequence encodes CASRPGQGRSGANVLTF.

This clone came up once. The V gene is TRBV25-1, the J gene TRBJ1-2, with D possibly TRBD1 on 5 matching bases. Germline V gene lookup returns CDR1 MGHDK and CDR2 SYGVNS. V lost 4 bases, J lost 8 bases, and 17 bases lay in between. The CDR3 spans 14 residues. The CDR3 region is CASSGPRQQEGYTF. CDR3 DNA: TGTGCCAGCAGTGGTCCGCGACAGCAAGAAGGCTACACCTTC.

The rearrangement links TRBV18 to TRBJ2-2; 7 nucleotides agree with TRBD2. The CDR3 extends over 16 amino acids. After removal of 0 bases from V and 3 bases from J, the junction contained 4 bases not matched to a gene. CDR1 and CDR2 from the germline V gene are KGHSH and LQKENI. CDR3 bases: TGTGCCAGCTCACCACCGGCGGGGAGGGACACCGGGGAGCTGTTTTTT. It specifies CASSPPAGRDTGELFF.

The V call is TRBV11-2, the J call TRBJ2-3; 8 nucleotides align to TRBD2. V lost 2 bases, J lost 5 bases, and 9 bases stayed unmatched. This CDR3 has 16 amino acids. The germline gives CDR1 SGHAT, CDR2 FQNNGV. The CDR3 region has the DNA TGTGCCAGCAGCTTAAGCGACCCGGGGGGGGGAGATACGCAGTATTTT. It encodes CASSLSDPGGGDTQYF.

V and J are TRBV28 and TRBJ1-4; D remains ambiguous. From germline, CDR1 is MDHEN and CDR2 SYDVKM. V lost 6 bases and J lost 4, with 3 bases in between. The CDR3 has 11 residues. CDR3 bases: TGTGCCAGCAGCCGTAATGAAAAACTGTTTTTT. Translation: CASSRNEKLFF.

This clone was seen a single time. The J gene is TRBJ2-7, the V gene TRBV7-9; 8 positions agree with TRBD2. The CDR3 length is 15 residues. The V segment lost 4 bases and the J segment 2 bases; nucleotides outside the gene matches: 7. The germline CDR1 and CDR2 sequences are SEHNR and FQNEAQ (reference sequence). CDR3 in DNA: TGTGCCAGCAGCTCACCGGGACTAGGGGCCTACGAGCAGTACTTC. Translating gives CASSSPGLGAYEQYF.

The V and J genes are TRBV7-9 and TRBJ2-1; D not certain. Germline V lookup: CDR1 SEHNR, CDR2 FQNEAQ (reference sequence). The ends were cut back, 1 base at V and 2 bases at J, with 9 bases in the middle. This CDR3 is built from 15 residues. Here the CDR3 reads CASSLDGTPYNEQFF. For the CDR3, the DNA is TGTGCCAGCAGCTTAGACGGTACCCCCTACAATGAGCAGTTCTTC. Together with reference TRBV7-9 and TRBJ2-1, the CDR3 gives the full variable domain: DTGVSQNPRHKITKRGQNVTFRCDPISEHNRLYWYRQTLGQGPEFLTYFQNEAQLEKSRLLSDRFSAERPKGSFSTLEIQRTEQGDSAMYLCASSLDGTPYNEQFFGPGTRLTVL.

The genes are TRBV6-5 and TRBJ2-7; TRBD1 matches at 9 bases. The V segment lost 6 bases and the J segment 2 bases; nucleotides outside the gene matches: 8. This CDR3 region has 15 residues. Germline-derived CDR1 and CDR2 are MNHEY and SVGAGI. This CDR3 reads CASSDPDRGTYEQYF. CDR3 DNA: TGTGCCAGCAGCGACCCGGACAGGGGCACCTACGAGCAGTACTTC.

This chain links TRBV30 with TRBJ1-5, with D unclear. Germline lookup yields CDR1 GTSNPN and CDR2 SVGIG (reference sequence). The CDR3 loop spans 11 amino acids. The V end lost 2 bases, the J end lost 3 bases, and 2 bases lay between the germline ends. This CDR3 is CAWSLNQPQHF. For the CDR3, the DNA is TGTGCCTGGAGTCTCAATCAGCCCCAGCATTTT.

The gene calls are TRBV25-1 and TRBJ2-3; TRBD1 is a possible D gene (5 bases). From germline, CDR1 is MGHDK and CDR2 SYGVNS. CDR3 length: 11 amino acids. V gave up 9 bases and J gave up 6 bases, with 10 bases separating them. CDR3 amino acids: CASASGDTQYF. The CDR3 DNA follows: TGTGCCAGTGCTTCAGGGGATACGCAGTATTTT.

This clone occurred once. This sequence joins TRBV27 and TRBJ1-1; weak D call: TRBD1 (6 bases). This CDR3 comprises 13 residues. The ends were cut back, 3 bases at V and 4 bases at J, with 9 bases in the middle. The germline CDR1 and CDR2 sequences are MNHEY and SMNVEV (reference sequence). This chain's CDR3 is CASSFRGGTEAFF. In DNA, the CDR3 is TGTGCCAGCAGTTTCAGGGGCGGCACTGAAGCTTTCTTT.

V is TRBV19 and J is TRBJ2-3, with D perhaps matching TRBD1 (5 bases). Trimming took off 6 bases at V and 3 bases at J, with 19 bases between the two ends. Germline V gives CDR1 LNHDA, CDR2 SQIVND (reference sequence). The CDR3 consists of 16 residues. The CDR3 region is CASRKEGAPGTDTQYF. The DNA for the CDR3 is TGTGCCAGTAGGAAGGAAGGGGCGCCAGGAACAGATACGCAGTATTTT. Combining the CDR3 with reference TRBV19 and TRBJ2-3 gives the whole variable domain DGGITQSPKYLFRKEGQNVTLSCEQNLNHDAMYWYRQDPGQGLRLIYYSQIVNDFQKGDIAEGYSVSREKKESFPLTVTSAQKNPTAFYLCASRKEGAPGTDTQYFGPGTRLTVL.